This T cell receptor beta chain was identified in a study of T cells in pancreatic ductal adenocarcinoma. Study-wide results and caveats: Comparisons of tumor and blood clonality may show falsely lower tumor diversity.

Germline lookup yields CDR1 MNHEY and CDR2 SMNVEV (reference sequence). CDR3 length: 14 residues. V was trimmed by 6 bases and J by 0 bases, leaving 11 bases between them. Surgery without prior neoadjuvant therapy was the treatment of the selected pancreatic ductal adenocarcinoma patients. Profiled with immunoSEQ multiplex PCR; TCRdb holds only in-frame clones, not every one. The data contain over 100,000 clones, over 90% of them seen just once; the ten biggest clones take up around 2.9%. Regarding this clone: Its matching antigen is unknown.

Sequenced: PBMCs. This receptor was obtained from a human donor with pancreatic ductal adenocarcinoma. The chain is built from TRBV27 and TRBJ2-5, with a tentative D call TRBD1 (5 bases). CDR3 DNA: TGTGCCAGCAGCCCTACAGGTTACCAAGAGACCCAGTACTTC. It encodes CASSPTGYQETQYF.